Shown below are 8 T cell receptor beta chains from a single sample sequenced in a study of CD8 T cells in ankylosing spondylitis. One entry per CDR3 protein results from TCRdb running MiXCR on the 5' RACE reads. The top ten clones hold 7.3% of a sample with roughly 130,000 distinct CDR3 sequences, roughly 8.4% of them seen once. Sequenced: synovial fluid, either unsorted or a sorted T cell fraction (not recorded which). These receptors were obtained from a male donor with ankylosing spondylitis.

V and J are TRBV5-1 and TRBJ2-7; the D call may be TRBD1 or TRBD2 (6 bases each). V dropped 5 bases and J dropped 4 bases, with 10 bases sitting between them. Germline V lookup: CDR1 SGHRS, CDR2 YFSETQ. The CDR3 is made up of 12 amino acids. DNA of the CDR3: TGCGCCAGCAGGCGGGACAATTACGAGCAGTACTTC. Translating it yields CASRRDNYEQYF.

This clonotype has ten or more counts. The CDR3 here is CASSLMVDNSPLHF. The DNA of the CDR3 is TGTGCCAGCAGCTTAATGGTTGATAATTCACCCCTCCACTTT. V is TRBV7-9 and J is TRBJ1-6; D gene uncertain. The CDR3 runs to 14 residues. Trimming removed 2 bases at V and 5 bases at J, with 7 bases between. CDR1 and CDR2 (germline): SEHNR, FQNEAQ (reference sequence).

At least ten counts were recorded for this clonotype. The chain combines TRBV9 with TRBJ1-1; 8 nucleotides line up with TRBD1. This CDR3 spans 18 amino acids. J was trimmed by 7 bases and V by 1 base; bases with no gene match: 18. Germline CDR1 reads SGDLS; CDR2 reads YYNGEE. Here the CDR3 reads CASSVLDRAGTRPDEAFF. CDR3 DNA sequence: TGTGCCAGCAGCGTATTGGACAGGGCCGGAACCCGACCTGATGAAGCTTTCTTT. Full variable domain (missing parts from reference TRBV9 and TRBJ1-1): DSGVTQTPKHLITATGQRVTLRCSPRSGDLSVYWYQQSLDQGLQFLIQYYNGEERAKGNILERFSAQQFPDLHSELNLSSLELGDSALYFCASSVLDRAGTRPDEAFFGQGTRLTVV.

This clonotype occurred a few times. The V and J genes are TRBV7-2 and TRBJ2-3; possible D gene TRBD2, 7 bases. The CDR3 is made up of 13 amino acids. Germline V gene lookup returns CDR1 SGHTA and CDR2 FQGNSA. V was cut by 11 bases and J by 1 base, with 13 bases left in between. The chain's CDR3 is CAARGGGTDTQYF. CDR3 sequence (DNA): TGTGCCGCAAGGGGGGGGGGCACAGATACGCAGTATTTT.

This clonotype was found many times. The chain links TRBV2 to TRBJ1-3; D gene uncertain. The CDR3 is 13 residues long. The V gene's germline CDR1 is SNHLY and CDR2 FYNNEI. The V end was cut by 1 base, the J end by 3 bases, with 4 bases between. This CDR3 is CASSEDGGNTIYF. The CDR3, as DNA: TGTGCCAGCAGTGAAGACGGTGGAAACACCATATATTTT.

CDR3 loop: CASSSVDILEYEQYF. In DNA, the CDR3 is TGTGCCAGCAGCTCGGTAGACATTTTAGAGTACGAGCAGTACTTC. This rearrangement joins TRBV6-2 or TRBV6-3 to TRBJ2-7; D ambiguous. This CDR3 has 15 amino acids. V lost 6 bases and J lost 4, with 19 bases in between. Germline lookup yields CDR1 MNHEY and CDR2 SVGEGT.

This clonotype was seen only a few times. The gene calls are TRBV5-1 and TRBJ2-6; possibly TRBD2 for D (6 bases). Trimming left V 0 bases short and J 1 base short, with 11 bases between. Per germline, CDR1 SGHRS and CDR2 YFSETQ. The CDR3 consists of 17 residues. This CDR3 is CASSLEVSGSGANVLTF. DNA for the CDR3: TGCGCCAGCAGCTTGGAAGTTAGCGGATCTGGGGCCAACGTCCTGACTTTC.

This clonotype has a count of ten or more. V and J are TRBV12-3 or TRBV12-4 and TRBJ2-6, with 7 nucleotides matching TRBD1. This CDR3 is built from 17 residues. The trim removed 2 bases at V and 4 bases at J, leaving 8 bases unmatched. This CDR3 reads CASSLYRGTDGANVLTF. DNA of the CDR3: TGTGCCAGCAGTTTATACAGGGGCACTGACGGGGCCAACGTCCTGACTTTC.